Given below is one T cell receptor (beta chain) in context. Assay used: immunoSEQ multiplex PCR; TCRdb lists only in-frame clones, some missing. The data show about 85,000 clones, roughly 87% seen once. Per germline, CDR1 MNHEY and CDR2 SVGAGI. With 2 bases removed from V and 4 bases from J, the gap between germline ends came to 12 bases. This CDR3 contains 16 residues. The data originate from a study of OX40 agonist ivuxolimab in advanced cancers. Study at large: Patients undergoing dose escalation presented with hepatocellular carcinoma, melanoma, renal cell or head and neck cancer.

The starting material was CD4+ or CD8+ T cells sorted from blood, obtained in a trial of the OX40 agonist ivuxolimab. The sequence was obtained from an adult with an advanced solid tumor such as melanoma, head and neck, liver or kidney cancer. The V call is TRBV6-5, the J call TRBJ2-6; no clear D gene. CDR3 sequence: CASSYGRTMGANVLTF. DNA for the CDR3: TGTGCCAGCAGTTACGGACGCACCATGGGGGCCAACGTCCTGACTTTC.